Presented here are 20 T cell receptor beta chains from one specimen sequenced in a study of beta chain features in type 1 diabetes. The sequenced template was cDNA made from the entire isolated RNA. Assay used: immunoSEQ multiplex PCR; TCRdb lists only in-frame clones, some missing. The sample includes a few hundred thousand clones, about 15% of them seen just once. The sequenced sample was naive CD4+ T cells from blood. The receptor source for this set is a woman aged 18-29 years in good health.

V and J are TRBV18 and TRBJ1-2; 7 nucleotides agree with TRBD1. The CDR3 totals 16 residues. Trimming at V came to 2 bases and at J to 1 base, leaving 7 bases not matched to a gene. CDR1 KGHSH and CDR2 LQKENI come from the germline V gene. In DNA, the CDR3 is TGTGCCAGCTCACCAAACGAGGGACAGCTTAACTATGGCTACACCTTC. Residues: CASSPNEGQLNYGYTF. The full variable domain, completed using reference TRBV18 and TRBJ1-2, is NAGVMQNPRHLVRRRGQEARLRCSPMKGHSHVYWYRQLPEEGLKFMVYLQKENIIDESGMPKERFSAEFPKEGPSILRIQQVVRGDSAAYFCASSPNEGQLNYGYTFGSGTRLTVV.

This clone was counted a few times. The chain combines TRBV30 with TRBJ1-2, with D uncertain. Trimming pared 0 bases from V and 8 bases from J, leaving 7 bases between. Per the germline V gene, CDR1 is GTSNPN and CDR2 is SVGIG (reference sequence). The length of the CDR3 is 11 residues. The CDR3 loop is CAWSVLAGYTF. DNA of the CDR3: TGTGCCTGGAGTGTATTGGCCGGCTACACCTTC.

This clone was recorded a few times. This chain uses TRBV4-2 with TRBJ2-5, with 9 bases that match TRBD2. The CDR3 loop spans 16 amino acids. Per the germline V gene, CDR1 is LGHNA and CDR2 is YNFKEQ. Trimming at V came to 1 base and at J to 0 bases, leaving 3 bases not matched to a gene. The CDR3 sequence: CASSQAAGGYQETQYF. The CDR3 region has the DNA TGTGCCAGCAGCCAAGCCGCGGGAGGGTACCAAGAGACCCAGTACTTC.

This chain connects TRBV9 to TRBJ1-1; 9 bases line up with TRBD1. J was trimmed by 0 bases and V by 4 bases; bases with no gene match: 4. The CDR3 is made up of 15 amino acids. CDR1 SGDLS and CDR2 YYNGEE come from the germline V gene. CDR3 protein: CASSSGTGMNTEAFF. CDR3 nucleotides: TGTGCCAGCAGCTCCGGGACAGGGATGAACACTGAAGCTTTCTTT. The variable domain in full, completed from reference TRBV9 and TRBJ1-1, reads DSGVTQTPKHLITATGQRVTLRCSPRSGDLSVYWYQQSLDQGLQFLIQYYNGEERAKGNILERFSAQQFPDLHSELNLSSLELGDSALYFCASSSGTGMNTEAFFGQGTRLTVV.

CDR3 residues: CASSVEQSINQPQHF. The CDR3 DNA reads TGTGCCAGCAGTGTCGAACAGTCTATCAATCAGCCCCAGCATTTT. The V gene is TRBV2, the J gene TRBJ1-5; D not certain. The V and J ends lost 4 bases and 3 bases respectively, with 13 bases between them. In germline, CDR1 is SNHLY, CDR2 FYNNEI. The CDR3 has 15 amino acids. Variable domain in full (rest from reference TRBV2 and TRBJ1-5): EPEVTQTPSHQVTQMGQEVILRCVPISNHLYFYWYRQILGQKVEFLVSFYNNEISEKSEIFDDQFSVERPDGSNFTLKIRSTKLEDSAMYFCASSVEQSINQPQHFGDGTRLSIL.

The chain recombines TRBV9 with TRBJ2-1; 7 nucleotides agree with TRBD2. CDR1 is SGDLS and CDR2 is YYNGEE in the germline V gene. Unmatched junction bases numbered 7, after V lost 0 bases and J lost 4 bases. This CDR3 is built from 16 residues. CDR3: CASSVGLREIYNEQFF. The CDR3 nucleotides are TGTGCCAGCAGCGTAGGTTTGCGGGAGATATACAATGAGCAGTTCTTC.

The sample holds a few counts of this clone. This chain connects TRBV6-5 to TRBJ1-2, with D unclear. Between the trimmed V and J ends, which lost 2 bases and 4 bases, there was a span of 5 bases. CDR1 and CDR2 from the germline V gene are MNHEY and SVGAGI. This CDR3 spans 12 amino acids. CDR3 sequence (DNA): TGTGCCAGCAGTTACAACAGCTATGGCTACACCTTC. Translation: CASSYNSYGYTF.

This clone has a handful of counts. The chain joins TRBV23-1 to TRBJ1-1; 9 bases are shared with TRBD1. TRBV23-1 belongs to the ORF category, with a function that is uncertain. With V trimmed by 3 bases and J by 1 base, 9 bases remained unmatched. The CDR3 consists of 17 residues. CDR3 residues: CASSHPGTGRTNTEAFF. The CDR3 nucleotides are TGCGCCAGCAGTCATCCCGGGACAGGGAGGACGAACACTGAAGCTTTCTTT.

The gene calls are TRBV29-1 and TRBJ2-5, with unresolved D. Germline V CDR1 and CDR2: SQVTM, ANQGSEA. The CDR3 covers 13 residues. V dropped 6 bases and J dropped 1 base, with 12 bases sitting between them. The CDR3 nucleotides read TGCAGCGTCGCCCCCAGACTCCAAGAGACCCAGTACTTC. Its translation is CSVAPRLQETQYF.

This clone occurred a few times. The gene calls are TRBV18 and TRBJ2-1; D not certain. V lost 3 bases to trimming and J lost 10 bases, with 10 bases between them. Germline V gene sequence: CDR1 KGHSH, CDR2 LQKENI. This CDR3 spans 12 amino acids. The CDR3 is CASSPLAIEQFF. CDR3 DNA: TGTGCCAGCTCACCCCTGGCAATCGAGCAGTTCTTC.

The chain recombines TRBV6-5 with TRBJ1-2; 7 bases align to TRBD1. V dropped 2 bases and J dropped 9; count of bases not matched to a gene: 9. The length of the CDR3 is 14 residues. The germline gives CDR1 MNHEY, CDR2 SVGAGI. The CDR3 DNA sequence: TGTGCCAGCAGTTACGGGTCAGGGGGTCTGAGCTACACCTTC. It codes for CASSYGSGGLSYTF.

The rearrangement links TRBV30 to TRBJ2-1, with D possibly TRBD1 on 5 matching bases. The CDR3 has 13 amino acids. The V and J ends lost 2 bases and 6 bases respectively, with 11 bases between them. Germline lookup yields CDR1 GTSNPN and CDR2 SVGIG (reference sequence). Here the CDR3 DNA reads TGTGCCTGGAGTAGGGGCAATAGCAATGAGCAGTTCTTC. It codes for CAWSRGNSNEQFF.

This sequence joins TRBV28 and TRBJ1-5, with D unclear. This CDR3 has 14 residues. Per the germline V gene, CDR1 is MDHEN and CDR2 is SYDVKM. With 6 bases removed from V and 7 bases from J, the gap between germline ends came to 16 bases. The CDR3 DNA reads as TGTGCCAGCAGCCTTAGACCCGCACTACAGCCCCAGCATTTT. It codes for CASSLRPALQPQHF. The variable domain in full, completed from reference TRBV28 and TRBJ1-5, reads DVKVTQSSRYLVKRTGEKVFLECVQDMDHENMFWYRQDPGLGLRLIYFSYDVKMKEKGDIPEGYSVSREKKERFSLILESASTNQTSMYLCASSLRPALQPQHFGDGTRLSIL.

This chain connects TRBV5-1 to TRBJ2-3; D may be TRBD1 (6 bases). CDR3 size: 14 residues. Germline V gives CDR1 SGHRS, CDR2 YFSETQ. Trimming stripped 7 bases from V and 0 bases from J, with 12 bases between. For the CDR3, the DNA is TGCGCCAGCCAGGGGTGGGCTAGCACAGATACGCAGTATTTT. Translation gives CASQGWASTDTQYF.

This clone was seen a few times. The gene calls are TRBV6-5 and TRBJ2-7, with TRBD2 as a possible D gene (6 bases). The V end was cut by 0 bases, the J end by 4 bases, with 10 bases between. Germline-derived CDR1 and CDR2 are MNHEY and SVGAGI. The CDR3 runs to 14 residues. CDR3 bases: TGTGCCAGCAGTTACTCCGGGACTCGATACGAGCAGTACTTC. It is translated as CASSYSGTRYEQYF.

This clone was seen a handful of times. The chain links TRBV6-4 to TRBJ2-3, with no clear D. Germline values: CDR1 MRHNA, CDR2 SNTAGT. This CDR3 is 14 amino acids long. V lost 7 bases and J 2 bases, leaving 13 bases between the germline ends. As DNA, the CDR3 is TGTGCCAGCAAAAGTTACAGATTCACAGATACGCAGTATTTT. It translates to CASKSYRFTDTQYF.

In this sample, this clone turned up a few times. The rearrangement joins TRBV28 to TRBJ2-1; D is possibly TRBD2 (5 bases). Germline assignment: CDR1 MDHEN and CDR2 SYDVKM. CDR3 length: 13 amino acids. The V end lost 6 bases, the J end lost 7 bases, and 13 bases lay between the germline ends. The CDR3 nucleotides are TGTGCCAGCAGGACCGACAAGCGGAATGAGCAGTTCTTC. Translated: CASRTDKRNEQFF.

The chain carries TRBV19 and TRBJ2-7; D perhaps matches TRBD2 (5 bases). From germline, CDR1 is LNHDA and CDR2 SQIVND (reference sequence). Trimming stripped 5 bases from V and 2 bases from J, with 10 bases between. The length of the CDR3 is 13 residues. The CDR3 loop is CASSGRGTYEQYF. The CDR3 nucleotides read TGTGCCAGTAGTGGTCGAGGGACCTACGAGCAGTACTTC. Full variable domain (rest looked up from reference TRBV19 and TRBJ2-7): DGGITQSPKYLFRKEGQNVTLSCEQNLNHDAMYWYRQDPGQGLRLIYYSQIVNDFQKGDIAEGYSVSREKKESFPLTVTSAQKNPTAFYLCASSGRGTYEQYFGPGTRLTVT.

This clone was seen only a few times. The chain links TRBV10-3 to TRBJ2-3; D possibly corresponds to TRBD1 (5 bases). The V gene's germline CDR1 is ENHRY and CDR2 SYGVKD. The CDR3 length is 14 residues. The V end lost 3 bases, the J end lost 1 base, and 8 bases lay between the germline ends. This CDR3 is CAISDRVGTDTQYF. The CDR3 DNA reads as TGTGCCATCAGTGACAGGGTCGGCACAGATACGCAGTATTTT.

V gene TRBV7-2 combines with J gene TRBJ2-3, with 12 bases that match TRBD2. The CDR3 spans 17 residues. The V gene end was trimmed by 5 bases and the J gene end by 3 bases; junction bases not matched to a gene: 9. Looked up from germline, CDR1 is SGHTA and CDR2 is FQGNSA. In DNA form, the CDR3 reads TGTGCCAGCAGCCCCCGACTAGCGGGAGAACGAACAGATACGCAGTATTTT. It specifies CASSPRLAGERTDTQYF.